Described below is a single TCR beta chain sequence and its context. The antigen is unknown. The source of the sample is a study of cytomegalovirus exposure and HLA in healthy donors. Study conclusions and caveats: Over 15,000 TCR beta sequences were associated with HLA alleles at 0.05 false discovery rate in a later analysis. Rare TCR sequences predominated, though certain public TCRs were found in many donors. In vitro assays verified that three CMV-associated chains recognized CMV antigens specifically.

There are 13 residues in the CDR3. The ends were cut back, 3 bases at V and 1 base at J, with 6 bases in the middle. The germline V gene encodes CDR1 MNHEY and CDR2 SVGAGI. In the PCR, 60 Vbeta and 13 Jbeta primers were used. The method was immunoSEQ multiplex PCR; TCRdb's version includes in-frame clones alone and lacks a portion of them. In total, the table holds some 150,000 clones. The source of this sequence is a man aged 35-49 years in good health and CMV-seronegative. Material: PBMCs. The chain employs TRBV6-5 and TRBJ1-1; D is unclear. The CDR3 region has the DNA TGTGCCAGCAGTTATAGAGCGAACACTGAAGCTTTCTTT. Protein sequence: CASSYRANTEAFF.